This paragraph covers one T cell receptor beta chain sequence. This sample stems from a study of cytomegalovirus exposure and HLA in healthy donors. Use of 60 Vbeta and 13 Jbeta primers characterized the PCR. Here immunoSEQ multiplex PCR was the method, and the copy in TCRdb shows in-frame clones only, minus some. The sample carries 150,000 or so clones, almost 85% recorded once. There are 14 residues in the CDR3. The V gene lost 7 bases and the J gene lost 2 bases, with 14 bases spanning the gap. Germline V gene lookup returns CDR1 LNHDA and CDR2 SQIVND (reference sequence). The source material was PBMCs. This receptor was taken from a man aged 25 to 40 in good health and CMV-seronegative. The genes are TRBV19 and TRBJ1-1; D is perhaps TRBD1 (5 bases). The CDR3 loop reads CASNWGAQNTEAFF. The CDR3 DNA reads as TGTGCCAGTAACTGGGGCGCGCAAAACACTGAAGCTTTCTTT.